The present entry profiles one TCR beta chain with its context. It lacks a known antigen. Qualities for individual bases were not recorded, and no much larger clone is one base off. From its cysteine to its phenylalanine, the CDR3 spans 15 amino acids. Just the 45-base CDR3 DNA is kept, in frame starting at base 1. Reading the germline V gene gives CDR1 SGHDT and CDR2 YYEEEE. After removal of 4 bases from V and 4 bases from J, the junction retains 6 bases not matched to a gene. The library was obtained by the immunoSEQ multiplex PCR assay. From the authors' description of their analysis: A statistical classification framework was built for diagnosing cytomegalovirus status from the catalog of TCR beta chain sequences. This is the immuneACCESS table as TCRdb keeps it, with only in-frame sequences that have V and J called. A part of the clones is gone; compared with another copy, unresolved V genes explain less than half, and the rest is unexplained. The V and J calls and clone size were taken over from that table, and D and trimming were inferred from the DNA. Present in this sample are fewer than 400,000 clones, roughly 86% of which were seen just once. The ten largest make up about 0.96% of the sample.

The data were obtained in a study of cytomegalovirus exposure and HLA in healthy donors (dated by TCRdb to between 2016 and 2019). Some background on the complete study: The approximately 710 repertoires of the first cohort and the 110 or so validation repertoires were produced on the same platform, according to a later analysis. The study aimed to test whether cataloging public T cell receptors could reveal signatures of past pathogen exposure. A separate validation cohort of roughly 130 different subjects was used in addition to the approximately 700-subject first cohort. To predict cytomegalovirus infection status, the study combined high-throughput TCR immunosequencing, statistical association of individual TCRs with disease status, and machine learning. Beyond this particular receptor, the publication reports: The study listed 150 to 200 TCR beta chains as associated with cytomegalovirus. The authors suggested that the approach could potentially be extended to other disease states and immunological phenotypes. Most TCR sequences were seen in very few donors, while some public TCRs were found in many individuals. The classifier was reported to diagnose cytomegalovirus status with high specificity and sensitivity in both the original cohort and the validation cohort. All 120 or so repertoires were used to score co-occurrence in the validation cohort in a later analysis, because that analysis had no HLA typing for the cohort. Subsequent analysis determined that TCRs grouped into clusters in the first cohort also showed a tendency toward co-occurrence across the 90 to 150 validation repertoires, and roughly 95% of cluster scores exceeded 0. In vitro tests confirmed that a few of the cytomegalovirus-associated TCR beta chains recognize cytomegalovirus antigens.

Separate from the approximately 670-subject first cohort, the validation cohort of 90 to 150 subjects was the group to which the donors belonged. The sequencing input was PBMCs. This TCR was recovered from a man aged 25-45 years in good health and CMV-seronegative. The sequence is built from TRBV5-6 and TRBJ1-4, and 8 junctional nucleotides match TRBD1. For the CDR3, the sequence is CASSLVGQGNEKLFF. Read as DNA, the sequence is TGTGCCAGCAGCCTGGTTGGACAGGGTAATGAAAAACTGTTTTTT.